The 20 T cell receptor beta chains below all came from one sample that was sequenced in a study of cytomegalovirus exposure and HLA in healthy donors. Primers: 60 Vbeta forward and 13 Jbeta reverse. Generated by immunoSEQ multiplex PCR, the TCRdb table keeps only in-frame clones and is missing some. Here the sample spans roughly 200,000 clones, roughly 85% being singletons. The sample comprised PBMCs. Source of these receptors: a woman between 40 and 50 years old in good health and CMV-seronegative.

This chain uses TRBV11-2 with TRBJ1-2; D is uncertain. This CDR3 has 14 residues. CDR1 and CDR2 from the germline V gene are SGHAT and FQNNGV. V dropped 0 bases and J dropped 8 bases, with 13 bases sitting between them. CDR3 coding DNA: TGTGCCAGCAGCTTAGATAGCAGGTCGGGGGGCTACACCTTC. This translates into CASSLDSRSGGYTF.

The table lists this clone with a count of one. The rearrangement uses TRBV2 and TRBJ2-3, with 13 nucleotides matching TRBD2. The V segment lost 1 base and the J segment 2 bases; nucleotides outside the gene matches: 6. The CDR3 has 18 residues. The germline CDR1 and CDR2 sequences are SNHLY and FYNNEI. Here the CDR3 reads CASSEGTSGSKYTDTQYF. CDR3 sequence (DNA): TGTGCCAGCAGTGAAGGGACTAGCGGGAGTAAATACACAGATACGCAGTATTTT. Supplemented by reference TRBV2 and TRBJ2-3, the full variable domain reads EPEVTQTPSHQVTQMGQEVILRCVPISNHLYFYWYRQILGQKVEFLVSFYNNEISEKSEIFDDQFSVERPDGSNFTLKIRSTKLEDSAMYFCASSEGTSGSKYTDTQYFGPGTRLTVL.

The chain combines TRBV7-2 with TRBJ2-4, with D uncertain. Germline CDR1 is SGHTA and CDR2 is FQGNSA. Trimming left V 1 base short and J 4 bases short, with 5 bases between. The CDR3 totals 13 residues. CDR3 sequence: CASSLERKNIQYF. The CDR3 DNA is TGTGCCAGCAGCTTAGAGCGTAAAAACATTCAGTACTTC.

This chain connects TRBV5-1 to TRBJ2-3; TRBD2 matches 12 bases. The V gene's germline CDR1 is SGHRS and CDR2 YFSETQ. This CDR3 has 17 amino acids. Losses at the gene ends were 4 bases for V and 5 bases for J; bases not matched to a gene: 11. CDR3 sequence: CASSPETSGSVRDTQYF. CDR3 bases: TGCGCCAGCAGCCCAGAGACTAGCGGGAGTGTCCGAGATACGCAGTATTTT.

For the CDR3, the DNA is TGCGCCAGCAGCCAAGTTGTAGTAGTGCAGACCCAGTACTTC. It yields the protein CASSQVVVVQTQYF. The chain joins TRBV4-1 to TRBJ2-5; no clear D gene. Trimming took 1 base from V and 6 from J, leaving 12 bases between them. CDR3 length: 14 amino acids. Germline CDR1 MGHRA, CDR2 YSYEKL.

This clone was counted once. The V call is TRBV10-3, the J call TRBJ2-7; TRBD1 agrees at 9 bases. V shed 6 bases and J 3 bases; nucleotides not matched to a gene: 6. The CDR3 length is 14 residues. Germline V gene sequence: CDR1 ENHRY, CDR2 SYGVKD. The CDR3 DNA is TGTGCCATCAGCTTGGACAGGGGAAACTACGAGCAGTACTTC. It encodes CAISLDRGNYEQYF.

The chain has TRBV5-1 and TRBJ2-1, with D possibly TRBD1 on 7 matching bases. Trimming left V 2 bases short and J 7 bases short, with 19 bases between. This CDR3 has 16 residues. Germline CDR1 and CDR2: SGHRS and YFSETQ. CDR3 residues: CASSFNWGARGNEQFF. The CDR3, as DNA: TGCGCCAGCAGCTTTAATTGGGGGGCCAGGGGGAATGAGCAGTTCTTC.

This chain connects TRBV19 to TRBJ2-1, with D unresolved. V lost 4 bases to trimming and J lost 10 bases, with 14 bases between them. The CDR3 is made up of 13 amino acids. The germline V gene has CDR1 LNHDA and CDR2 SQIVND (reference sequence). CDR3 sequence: CASSNLPSAEQFF. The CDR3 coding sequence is TGTGCCAGTAGTAACTTGCCTTCCGCCGAGCAGTTCTTC. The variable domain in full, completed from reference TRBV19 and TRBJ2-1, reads DGGITQSPKYLFRKEGQNVTLSCEQNLNHDAMYWYRQDPGQGLRLIYYSQIVNDFQKGDIAEGYSVSREKKESFPLTVTSAQKNPTAFYLCASSNLPSAEQFFGPGTRLTVL.

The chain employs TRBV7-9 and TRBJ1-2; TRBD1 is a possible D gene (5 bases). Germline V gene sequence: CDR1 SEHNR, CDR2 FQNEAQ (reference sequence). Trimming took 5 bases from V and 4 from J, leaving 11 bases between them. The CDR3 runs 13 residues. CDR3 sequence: CASSPAGVYGYTF. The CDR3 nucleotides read TGTGCCAGCAGCCCGGCGGGGGTCTATGGCTACACCTTC.

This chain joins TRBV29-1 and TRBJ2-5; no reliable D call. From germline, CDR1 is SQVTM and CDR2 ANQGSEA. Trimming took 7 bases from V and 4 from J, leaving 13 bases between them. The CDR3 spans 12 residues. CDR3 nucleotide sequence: TGCAGCGCATCTAGAGGTGGAGAGACCCAGTACTTC. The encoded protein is CSASRGGETQYF.

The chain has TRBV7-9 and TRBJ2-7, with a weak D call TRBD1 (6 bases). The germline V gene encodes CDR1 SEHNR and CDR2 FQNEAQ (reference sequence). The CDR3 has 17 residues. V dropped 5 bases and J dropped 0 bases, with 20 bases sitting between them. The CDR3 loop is CASSQTAGRGFSYEQYF. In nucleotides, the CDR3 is TGTGCCAGCAGCCAAACGGCGGGCAGGGGATTCTCCTACGAGCAGTACTTC.

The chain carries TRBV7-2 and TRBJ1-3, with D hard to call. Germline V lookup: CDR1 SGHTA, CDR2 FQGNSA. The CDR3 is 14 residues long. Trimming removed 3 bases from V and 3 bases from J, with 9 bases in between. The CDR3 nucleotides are TGTGCCAGCAGCTTGTACACAAGTGGAAACACCATATATTTT. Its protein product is CASSLYTSGNTIYF.

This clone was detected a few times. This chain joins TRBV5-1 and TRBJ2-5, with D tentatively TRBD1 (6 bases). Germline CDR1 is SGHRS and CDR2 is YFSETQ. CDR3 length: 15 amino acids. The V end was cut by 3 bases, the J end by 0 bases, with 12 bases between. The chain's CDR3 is CASSWGTLDQETQYF. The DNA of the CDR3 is TGCGCCAGCAGCTGGGGGACACTAGACCAAGAGACCCAGTACTTC.

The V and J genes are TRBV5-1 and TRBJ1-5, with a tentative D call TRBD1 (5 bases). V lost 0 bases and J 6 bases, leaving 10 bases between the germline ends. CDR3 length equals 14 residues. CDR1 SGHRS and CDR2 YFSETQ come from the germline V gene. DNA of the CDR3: TGCGCCAGCAGCTTGGTCCCAGGGCGTCAGCCCCAGCATTTT. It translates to CASSLVPGRQPQHF.

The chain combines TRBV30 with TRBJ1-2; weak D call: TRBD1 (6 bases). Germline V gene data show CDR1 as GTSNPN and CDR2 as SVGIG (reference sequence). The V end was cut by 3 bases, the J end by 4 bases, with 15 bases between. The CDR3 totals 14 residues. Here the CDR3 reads CAWRGRQASYGYTF. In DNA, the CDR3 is TGTGCCTGGAGAGGACGACAGGCGAGCTATGGCTACACCTTC.

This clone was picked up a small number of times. In DNA, the CDR3 is TGTGCCAGCAGTTCCGACAGGGTGACCAACGTCCTGACTTTC. Encoded protein: CASSSDRVTNVLTF. This rearrangement joins TRBV27 to TRBJ2-6; 7 bases agree with TRBD1. This CDR3 is built from 14 residues. Germline V gives CDR1 MNHEY, CDR2 SMNVEV (reference sequence). J lost 8 bases, V lost 4 bases, and 5 bases had no gene match. The complete variable domain, with remaining parts taken from reference TRBV27 and TRBJ2-6, reads EAQVTQNPRYLITVTGKKLTVTCSQNMNHEYMSWYRQDPGLGLRQIYYSMNVEVTDKGDVPEGYKVSRKEKRNFPLILESPSPNQTSLYFCASSSDRVTNVLTFGAGSRLTVL.

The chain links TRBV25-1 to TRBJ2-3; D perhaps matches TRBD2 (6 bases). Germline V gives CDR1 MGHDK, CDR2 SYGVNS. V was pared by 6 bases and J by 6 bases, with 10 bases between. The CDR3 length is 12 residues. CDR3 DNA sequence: TGTGCCAGCAGCCAGGCGGGGGATACGCAGTATTTT. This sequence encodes CASSQAGDTQYF.

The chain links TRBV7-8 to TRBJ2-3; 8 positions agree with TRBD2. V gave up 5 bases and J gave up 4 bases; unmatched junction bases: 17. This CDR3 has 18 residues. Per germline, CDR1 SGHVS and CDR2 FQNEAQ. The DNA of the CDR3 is TGTGCCAGCAGCCCCCGCATGGGTAGCGGGAAAATAGCAGATACGCAGTATTTT. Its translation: CASSPRMGSGKIADTQYF.

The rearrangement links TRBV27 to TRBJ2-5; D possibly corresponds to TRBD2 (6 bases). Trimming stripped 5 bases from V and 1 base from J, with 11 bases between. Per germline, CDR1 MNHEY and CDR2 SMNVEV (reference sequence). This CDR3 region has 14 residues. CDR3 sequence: CASSPLGGQETQYF. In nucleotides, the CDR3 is TGTGCCAGCAGTCCTCTGGGGGGCCAAGAGACCCAGTACTTC.

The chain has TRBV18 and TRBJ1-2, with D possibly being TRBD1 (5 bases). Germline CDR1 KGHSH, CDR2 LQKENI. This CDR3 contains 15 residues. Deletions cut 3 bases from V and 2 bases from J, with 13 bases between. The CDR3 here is CASSPEDTYNYGYTF. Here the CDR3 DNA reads TGTGCCAGCTCACCTGAGGACACCTACAACTATGGCTACACCTTC.